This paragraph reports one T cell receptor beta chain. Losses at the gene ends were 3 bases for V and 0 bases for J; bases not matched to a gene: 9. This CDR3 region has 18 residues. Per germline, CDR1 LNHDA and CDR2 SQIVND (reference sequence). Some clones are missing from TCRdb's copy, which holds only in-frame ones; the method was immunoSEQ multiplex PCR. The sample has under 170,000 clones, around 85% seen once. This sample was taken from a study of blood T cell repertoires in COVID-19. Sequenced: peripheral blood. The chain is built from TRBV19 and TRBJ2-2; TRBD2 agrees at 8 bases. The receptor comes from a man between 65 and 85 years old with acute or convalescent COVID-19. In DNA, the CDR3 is TGTGCCAGTAGTATCCCCGAGAGGCGGGAGGCGAACACCGGGGAGCTGTTTTTT. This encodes CASSIPERREANTGELFF. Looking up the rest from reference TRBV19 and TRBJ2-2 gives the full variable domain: DGGITQSPKYLFRKEGQNVTLSCEQNLNHDAMYWYRQDPGQGLRLIYYSQIVNDFQKGDIAEGYSVSREKKESFPLTVTSAQKNPTAFYLCASSIPERREANTGELFFGEGSRLTVL.